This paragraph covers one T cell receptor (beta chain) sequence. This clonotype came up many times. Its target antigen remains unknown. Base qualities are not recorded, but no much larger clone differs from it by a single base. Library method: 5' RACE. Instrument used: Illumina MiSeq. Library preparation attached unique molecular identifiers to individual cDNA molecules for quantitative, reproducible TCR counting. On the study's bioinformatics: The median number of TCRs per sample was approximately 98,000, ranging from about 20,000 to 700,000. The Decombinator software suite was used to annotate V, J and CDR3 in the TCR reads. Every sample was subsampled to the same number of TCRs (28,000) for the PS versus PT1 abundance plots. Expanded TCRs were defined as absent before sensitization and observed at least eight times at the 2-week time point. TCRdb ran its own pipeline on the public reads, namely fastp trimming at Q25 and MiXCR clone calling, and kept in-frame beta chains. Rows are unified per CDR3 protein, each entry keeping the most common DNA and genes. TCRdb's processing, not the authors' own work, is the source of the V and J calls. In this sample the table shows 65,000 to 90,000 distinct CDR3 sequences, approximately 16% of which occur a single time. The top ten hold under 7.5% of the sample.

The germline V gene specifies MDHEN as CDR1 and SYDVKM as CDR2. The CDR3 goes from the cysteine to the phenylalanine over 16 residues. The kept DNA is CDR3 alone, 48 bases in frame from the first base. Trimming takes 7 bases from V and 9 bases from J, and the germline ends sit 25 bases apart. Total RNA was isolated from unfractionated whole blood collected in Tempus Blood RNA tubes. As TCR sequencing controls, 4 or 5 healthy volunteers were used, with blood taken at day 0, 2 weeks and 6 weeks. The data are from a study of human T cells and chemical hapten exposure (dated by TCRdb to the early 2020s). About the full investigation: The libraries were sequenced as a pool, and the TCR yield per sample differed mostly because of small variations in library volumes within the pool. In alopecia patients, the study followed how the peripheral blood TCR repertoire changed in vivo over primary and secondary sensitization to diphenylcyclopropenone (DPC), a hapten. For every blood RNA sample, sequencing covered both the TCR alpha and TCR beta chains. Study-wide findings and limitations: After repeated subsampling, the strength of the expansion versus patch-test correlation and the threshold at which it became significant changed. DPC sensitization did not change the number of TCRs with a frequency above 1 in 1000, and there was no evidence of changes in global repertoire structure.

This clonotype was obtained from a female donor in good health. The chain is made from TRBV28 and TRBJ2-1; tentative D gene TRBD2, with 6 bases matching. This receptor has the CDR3 CASTPLGTERGGEQFF. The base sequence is TGTGCCAGCACCCCTCTCGGGACTGAACGGGGCGGTGAGCAGTTCTTC.